Below, one TCR beta chain is given with its context. Its target antigen remains unknown. Per-nucleotide qualities are absent, and no much larger clonotype sits a single base away. TCRbeta CDR3 regions were amplified from genomic DNA by means of the immunoSEQ Assay, a bias-controlled multiplex PCR. In the paper's pipeline: Nucleated cell counts per sample were estimated from amplification of reference gene primers within the assay. To quantify the absolute abundance of each unique TCRbeta CDR3 rearrangement, sequence reads were collapsed and filtered. For each sample, productive Simpson clonality was calculated as the square root of Simpson's diversity index across productive rearrangements. Entries here come from immuneACCESS through TCRdb and include only in-frame sequences with V and J called. Some clones fail to appear in such tables; in the studies checked, an unresolved V gene covers under half of the shortfall, and the cause of the remainder is unknown. The D gene and trimming were derived from the DNA, and the V and J assignments and clone size from that table. This sample comprises about 290,000 clones, approximately 89% of them detected only once. The top ten clones comprise 11% of the sample.

The sample originates from a study of blood T cell repertoires in COVID-19 (dated by TCRdb to about 2020). Notes on the research overall: Collaborator samples came from the United States, Italy and Spain and covered acute and convalescent phases of COVID-19. The material from the prospective study consisted of cDNA or gDNA derived from T cells, B-cell-depleted T cells, or PBMCs. The dataset comprised deeply sampled blood TCRbeta repertoires from subjects exposed to, actively infected with, or recovered from COVID-19. The repertoires were made available in a free public database intended to serve as a resource for research on the immune response to SARS-CoV-2. Samples came from the ongoing ImmuneRACE study (first 160 participants) plus 1,254 subjects from 6 global collaborators. Nearly every sample came with metadata listing a de-identified subject ID, COVID-19 status, age in years and sex. Where HLA class I and class II types were available, the types were taken from metadata supplied by the sample provider, not from assay-based typing.

Trimming removed 0 bases from V and 4 bases from J; the gene matches leave 9 bases unexplained. In the germline V gene (reference sequence), CDR1 corresponds to LNHNV and CDR2 to YYDKDF. The CDR3 contains 18 residues, cysteine and phenylalanine counted. The CDR3 DNA has 54 bases and is translated from base 1. In Seattle, one collaborating source enrolled patients while the infection was active and tracked those patients longitudinally over the course of disease. Collaborating institutions collected whole blood in K2EDTA tubes following their own protocols. For TCRbeta analysis, collaborators shipped samples as frozen whole blood, isolated PBMCs, or DNA extracted from either of those sample types. Overall study outcomes, separate from this receptor: The quantity of clinical and demographic metadata differed by source and by participant and was supplied without curation.

Source material: peripheral blood. This TCR was sampled from a woman between 25 and 40 years old with COVID-19, enrolled during active disease. The chain couples TRBV15 to TRBJ2-1; TRBD2 fits 10 bases in the junction. The CDR3 reads CATSRDLASGGDYNEQFF. The nucleotide sequence reads TGTGCCACCAGCAGAGATCTGGCTAGCGGGGGAGATTACAATGAGCAGTTCTTC.